One sample yielded the 14 T cell receptor beta chains listed below, sequenced in a study of long-term antiretroviral therapy in people with HIV (dated by TCRdb to the early 2020s). Sequencing of the TRB variable region was done with the immunoSEQ hsTCRB v3.0 assay at survey level resolution. The source is immuneACCESS, and TCRdb retained only in-frame sequences with V and J called. Part of the clones is not carried over; for the studies checked, unresolved V genes explain less than half of this, and the remainder is unexplained. This sample lists 7,000 to 9,500 clones; around 80% were detected once. Together, the top ten hold 15% to 20% of the sample. The input for sequencing was unsorted PBMCs, taken 0.1 years after starting antiretroviral therapy. The receptor set was obtained from a man aged 40-55 years with HIV.

Written as DNA, the CDR3 is TGTGCCAGTAGTATAGGGGCTGGAGACACTGAAGCTTTCTTT. It codes for CASSIGAGDTEAFF. The V and J genes are TRBV19 and TRBJ1-1; unclear D gene. Germline V gene lookup returns CDR1 LNHDA and CDR2 SQIVND (reference sequence). Trimming left V 1 base short and J 3 bases short, with 9 bases between. This CDR3 comprises 14 residues. The full variable domain, completed using reference TRBV19 and TRBJ1-1, is DGGITQSPKYLFRKEGQNVTLSCEQNLNHDAMYWYRQDPGQGLRLIYYSQIVNDFQKGDIAEGYSVSREKKESFPLTVTSAQKNPTAFYLCASSIGAGDTEAFFGQGTRLTVV.

The chain carries TRBV19 and TRBJ2-5; the D gene could be TRBD1 or TRBD2 (5 bases each). The germline V gene has CDR1 LNHDA and CDR2 SQIVND (reference sequence). Trimming took 5 bases from V and 0 from J, leaving 16 bases between them. The CDR3 contains 16 residues. The CDR3 DNA sequence: TGTGCCAGTAGTCTCTCAGGGACGGCGTACCAAGAGACCCAGTACTTC. The encoded protein is CASSLSGTAYQETQYF.

This rearrangement joins TRBV29-1 to TRBJ2-3; TRBD1 matches at 10 bases. CDR3 length: 16 amino acids. CDR1 SQVTM and CDR2 ANQGSEA come from the germline V gene. V dropped 4 bases and J dropped 10; count of bases not matched to a gene: 17. The CDR3 nucleotides read TGCAGCGTTGTCTCAATAGGGGGACAGGGGAAGGTAGCGCAGTATTTT. Amino acid sequence: CSVVSIGGQGKVAQYF.

The V and J genes are TRBV6-5 and TRBJ1-5; D is ambiguous. The V end lost 4 bases, the J end lost 1 base, and 11 bases lay between the germline ends. Germline values: CDR1 MNHEY, CDR2 SVGAGI. The CDR3 length is 15 residues. This CDR3 is CASSSHAGSNQPQHF. The CDR3 coding sequence is TGTGCCAGCAGTTCCCACGCAGGAAGCAATCAGCCCCAGCATTTT.

The CDR3 loop is CASSQGSGTGARNQPQHF. In DNA form, the CDR3 reads TGCGCCAGCAGCCAAGGAAGTGGTACAGGGGCCCGAAATCAGCCCCAGCATTTT. The V gene is TRBV4-1, the J gene TRBJ1-5; 7 bases match TRBD1. The CDR3 covers 18 residues. V lost 1 base, J lost 4 bases, and 13 bases stayed unmatched. CDR1 MGHRA and CDR2 YSYEKL come from the germline V gene.

This chain uses TRBV6-1 with TRBJ2-3, with D unresolved. V shed 6 bases and J shed 0 bases, with 13 bases lying between them. CDR3 length: 15 amino acids. Germline loops: CDR1 MNHNS, CDR2 SASEGT. CDR3 loop: CASSPEEASTDTQYF. CDR3 nucleotide sequence: TGTGCCAGCAGCCCCGAGGAAGCTAGCACAGATACGCAGTATTTT.

The genes are TRBV30 and TRBJ2-2; the match to TRBD2 covers 11 bases. The CDR3 spans 15 residues. CDR1 GTSNPN and CDR2 SVGIG come from the germline V gene (reference sequence). V lost 3 bases, J lost 5 bases, and 5 bases stayed unmatched. CDR3 region: CAWSAGTSGTGELFF. The CDR3 nucleotides read TGTGCCTGGAGCGCCGGGACTAGCGGAACCGGGGAGCTGTTTTTT.

The chain links TRBV30 to TRBJ2-3; 10 nucleotides match TRBD1. V lost 4 bases to trimming and J lost 3 bases; unmatched junction nucleotides: 7. CDR3 length: 15 residues. CDR1 GTSNPN and CDR2 SVGIG come from the germline V gene (reference sequence). The chain's CDR3 is CAWISPGQGTDTQYF. Here the CDR3 DNA reads TGTGCCTGGATATCCCCGGGACAGGGGACAGATACGCAGTATTTT.

This chain uses TRBV25-1 with TRBJ1-6, with a tentative D call TRBD1 (6 bases). The length of the CDR3 is 16 residues. V lost 3 bases and J lost 7, with 16 bases in between. Germline CDR1 MGHDK, CDR2 SYGVNS. CDR3 nucleotides: TGTGCCAGCAGTGACGAGGACAGAGCCCCGAATTCACCCCTCCACTTT. It yields the protein CASSDEDRAPNSPLHF.

This sequence joins TRBV5-4 and TRBJ1-4, with D unclear. Germline CDR1 SGHNT, CDR2 YYREEE (reference sequence). Trimming cost V 4 bases and J 7 bases, with 8 bases left between them. The CDR3 is 12 residues long. The CDR3 protein is CASSGPGEKLFF. CDR3 nucleotides: TGTGCCAGCAGCGGACCGGGTGAAAAACTGTTTTTT.

This clone is labeled as medium-sized (0.01 to 0.1%). J is TRBJ2-2 and V is TRBV15, with no clear D. CDR3 length: 12 amino acids. Germline CDR1 is LNHNV and CDR2 is YYDKDF (reference sequence). Trimming took off 3 bases at V and 3 bases at J, with 2 bases between the two ends. The CDR3 nucleotides are TGTGCCACCAGCAGCGACACCGGGGAGCTGTTTTTT. Translating gives CATSSDTGELFF.

This chain connects TRBV18 to TRBJ2-2; TRBD2 might be the D (6 bases). Between the trimmed V and J ends, which lost 11 bases and 3 bases, there was a span of 10 bases. This CDR3 region has 12 residues. CDR1 and CDR2 from the germline V gene are KGHSH and LQKENI. The CDR3 DNA sequence: TGTGCCGTATCGGGGGACACCGGGGAGCTGTTTTTT. Translated: CAVSGDTGELFF. Supplemented by reference TRBV18 and TRBJ2-2, the full variable domain reads NAGVMQNPRHLVRRRGQEARLRCSPMKGHSHVYWYRQLPEEGLKFMVYLQKENIIDESGMPKERFSAEFPKEGPSILRIQQVVRGDSAAYFCAVSGDTGELFFGEGSRLTVL.

The rearrangement links TRBV7-8 to TRBJ1-2; D is uncertain. V lost 5 bases and J 4 bases, leaving 14 bases between the germline ends. The CDR3 runs 14 residues. The germline CDR1 and CDR2 sequences are SGHVS and FQNEAQ. The CDR3 protein is CASSLSPGSYGYTF. The CDR3 nucleotides read TGTGCCAGCAGCCTTTCCCCAGGCTCCTATGGCTACACCTTC.

The chain couples TRBV28 to TRBJ1-5; D uncertain. Germline CDR1 is MDHEN and CDR2 is SYDVKM. CDR3 length: 14 residues. Trimming removed 3 bases from V and 3 bases from J, with 9 bases in between. In nucleotides, the CDR3 is TGTGCCAGCAGTTTGAGTCGGAACAATCAGCCCCAGCATTTT. As protein: CASSLSRNNQPQHF.